The 25 T cell receptor beta chains below all came from one sample that was sequenced in a study of blood T cell repertoires in COVID-19. Produced via immunoSEQ multiplex PCR; TCRdb's table is partial and in-frame only. This sample has approximately 280,000 clones, with about 89% found just once. Sequenced material: peripheral blood. The receptors here all came from a man aged 35-49 years with acute or convalescent COVID-19.

This chain connects TRBV5-1 to TRBJ2-3; TRBD2 is a possible D gene (5 bases). Germline CDR1 and CDR2: SGHRS and YFSETQ. This CDR3 spans 14 amino acids. The V end lost 0 bases, the J end lost 6 bases, and 11 bases lay between the germline ends. CDR3 DNA: TGCGCCAGCAGCTTGGCTTCGGGAAGGGATACGCAGTATTTT. This sequence encodes CASSLASGRDTQYF.

The rearrangement joins TRBV12-3 or TRBV12-4 to TRBJ2-7; D gene ambiguous. CDR3 length equals 13 residues. V lost 6 bases to trimming and J lost 6 bases, with 15 bases between them. The CDR3 bases are TGTGCCAGCAGCCGCTCCTCGCTACCCGAGCAGTACTTC. Protein sequence: CASSRSSLPEQYF.

This clone has a handful of counts. The genes are TRBV7-9 and TRBJ2-2; 9 nucleotides agree with TRBD1. The CDR3 runs 19 residues. V trimming: 3 bases; J trimming: 1 base; junction bases outside the gene matches: 12. Germline V CDR1 and CDR2: SEHNR, FQNEAQ (reference sequence). This chain's CDR3 is CASSFPWTGDYWNTGELFF. CDR3 nucleotides: TGTGCCAGCAGCTTCCCCTGGACAGGGGATTACTGGAACACCGGGGAGCTGTTTTTT.

This chain joins TRBV7-8 and TRBJ1-1, with 7 bases lining up with TRBD1. Per germline, CDR1 SGHVS and CDR2 FQNEAQ. V dropped 2 bases and J dropped 1; count of bases not matched to a gene: 4. The CDR3 has 15 amino acids. CDR3 loop: CASSLYHRGNTEAFF. The CDR3 region has the DNA TGTGCCAGCAGCTTATACCACAGGGGGAACACTGAAGCTTTCTTT. Looking up the rest from reference TRBV7-8 and TRBJ1-1 gives the full variable domain: GAGVSQSPRYKVAKRGQDVALRCDPISGHVSLFWYQQALGQGPEFLTYFQNEAQLDKSGLPSDRFFAERPEGSVSTLKIQRTQQEDSAVYLCASSLYHRGNTEAFFGQGTRLTVV.

The chain employs TRBV5-3 and TRBJ1-6; TRBD1 might be the D (6 bases). TRBV5-3 belongs to the ORF category, with a function that is uncertain. V lost 0 bases, J lost 7 bases, and 8 bases lay in between. The CDR3 contains 14 residues. CDR3 amino acids: CARSLGRGNSPLHF. In nucleotides, the CDR3 is TGTGCCAGAAGCTTGGGCAGGGGCAATTCACCCCTCCACTTT.

V usage is TRBV5-1 and J usage is TRBJ2-7; TRBD2 matches 7 bases. This CDR3 is 17 amino acids long. Per the germline V gene, CDR1 is SGHRS and CDR2 is YFSETQ. J was trimmed by 0 bases and V by 1 base; bases with no gene match: 10. In nucleotides, the CDR3 is TGCGCCAGCAGCTTGAGGTTTTCGGCGGGGGACTCCTACGAGCAGTACTTC. This translates into CASSLRFSAGDSYEQYF. Variable domain in full (rest from reference TRBV5-1 and TRBJ2-7): KAGVTQTPRYLIKTRGQQVTLSCSPISGHRSVSWYQQTPGQGLQFLFEYFSETQRNKGNFPGRFSGRQFSNSRSEMNVSTLELGDSALYLCASSLRFSAGDSYEQYFGPGTRLTVT.

This clone was observed a few times. V is TRBV11-2 and J is TRBJ1-6, with TRBD1 as a possible D gene (5 bases). This CDR3 is 14 amino acids long. Trimming took 5 bases from V and 9 from J, leaving 14 bases between them. In germline, CDR1 is SGHAT, CDR2 FQNNGV. The CDR3 DNA follows: TGTGCCAGCAGCCTAGGGGTGGCGGGTTCACCCCTCCACTTT. This gives the protein CASSLGVAGSPLHF.

The chain uses TRBV3-1 (or the pseudogene TRBV3-2) and TRBJ1-2; D is unresolved. V dropped 0 bases and J dropped 8 bases, with 19 bases sitting between them. The germline gives CDR1 LGHDT, CDR2 YNNKEL (reference sequence). The CDR3 runs 16 residues. This CDR3 reads CASSQEAGTSSGGYTF. The CDR3 DNA reads TGTGCCAGCAGCCAAGAAGCAGGTACCTCAAGCGGAGGCTACACCTTC.

The CDR3 loop is CSASLNRGSGYTF. The CDR3 bases are TGCAGTGCTAGTTTGAACAGGGGCTCTGGCTACACCTTC. The chain uses TRBV20-1 and TRBJ1-2; 7 bases fit TRBD1. J lost 7 bases, V lost 3 bases, and 8 bases had no gene match. Looked up from germline, CDR1 is DFQATT and CDR2 is SNEGSKA (reference sequence). The CDR3 is made up of 13 amino acids.

For the CDR3, the DNA is TGTGCCAGCAGTCCGCTACAGGGGGTGAACTATGGCTACACCTTC. This translates into CASSPLQGVNYGYTF. This rearrangement joins TRBV6-5 to TRBJ1-2; 8 nucleotides match TRBD1. This CDR3 comprises 15 residues. CDR1 and CDR2 from the germline V gene are MNHEY and SVGAGI. Trimming at V came to 5 bases and at J to 2 bases, leaving 7 bases not matched to a gene.

The rearrangement uses TRBV5-1 and TRBJ2-3; TRBD1 agrees at 7 bases. J gave up 5 bases and V 2 bases, and 2 bases lay outside the gene matches. Germline-derived CDR1 and CDR2 are SGHRS and YFSETQ. CDR3 length: 13 amino acids. The CDR3 spells CASSLNRGDTQYF. The CDR3 nucleotides read TGCGCCAGCAGCTTAAACAGGGGAGATACGCAGTATTTT.

This chain uses TRBV5-4 with TRBJ2-3; 12 nucleotides align to TRBD2. The CDR3 runs 16 residues. The V segment lost 5 bases and the J segment 5 bases; nucleotides outside the gene matches: 9. The germline V gene has CDR1 SGHNT and CDR2 YYREEE (reference sequence). This CDR3 is CASSHPSGGARDTQYF. CDR3 bases: TGTGCCAGCAGTCATCCTAGCGGGGGGGCCAGAGATACGCAGTATTTT.

In its sample, this clone was seen once. CDR3 sequence (DNA): TGTGCCAGCAGCTTAGTAGCAACCTCTGGAAACACCATATATTTT. Translation gives CASSLVATSGNTIYF. The V call is TRBV11-2, the J call TRBJ1-3; D remains unclear. Trimming removed 1 base from V and 0 bases from J, with 7 bases in between. Germline values: CDR1 SGHAT, CDR2 FQNNGV. This CDR3 is 15 amino acids long.

The J gene is TRBJ2-2, the V gene TRBV2; TRBD2 matches 9 bases. Germline CDR1 is SNHLY and CDR2 is FYNNEI. V was pared by 6 bases and J by 1 base, with 3 bases of the junction left unmatched. The CDR3 extends over 15 amino acids. In DNA form, the CDR3 reads TGTGCCAGCAGAATACTAGCGGGGAACACCGGGGAGCTGTTTTTT. Encoded protein: CASRILAGNTGELFF.

The chain couples TRBV5-1 to TRBJ2-7, with 9 nucleotides matching TRBD1. The J segment lost 5 bases and the V segment lost 3 bases, leaving 6 bases of the junction unmatched. This CDR3 has 14 residues. CDR1 is SGHRS and CDR2 is YFSETQ in the germline V gene. CDR3 loop: CASSWGTGIDEQYF. The CDR3 DNA sequence: TGCGCCAGCAGCTGGGGGACAGGGATCGACGAGCAGTACTTC.

V and J are TRBV6-5 and TRBJ1-4; 9 bases line up with TRBD1. The CDR3 is 14 residues long. Losses at the gene ends were 7 bases for V and 8 bases for J; bases not matched to a gene: 8. Looked up from germline, CDR1 is MNHEY and CDR2 is SVGAGI. CDR3 loop: CASNHRGRGEKLFF. DNA for the CDR3: TGTGCCAGCAATCACAGGGGGCGCGGAGAAAAACTGTTTTTT.

This clone has more than one count but fewer than ten. This chain connects TRBV2 to TRBJ2-3, with 11 bases identical to TRBD2. Per germline, CDR1 SNHLY and CDR2 FYNNEI. The CDR3 has 16 amino acids. V lost 6 bases and J lost 8; bases outside the gene matches: 13. The CDR3 region is CASSLTSGGSATTQYF. Here the CDR3 DNA reads TGTGCCAGCAGCCTTACTAGCGGGGGCTCGGCCACTACGCAGTATTTT.

This clone was detected once. V usage is TRBV5-1 and J usage is TRBJ2-1; D gene ambiguous. The CDR3 contains 15 residues. Trimming stripped 0 bases from V and 7 bases from J, with 14 bases between. Germline V gene data show CDR1 as SGHRS and CDR2 as YFSETQ. CDR3 in DNA: TGCGCCAGCAGCTTGGTGGCTTCGGAGTGGAATGAGCAGTTCTTC. Its translation: CASSLVASEWNEQFF.

The CDR3 protein is CASSLAGPGYDTQYF. CDR3 coding DNA: TGTGCCAGCAGTTTGGCGGGGCCGGGATATGATACGCAGTATTTT. This rearrangement joins TRBV27 to TRBJ2-3; maybe TRBD2 (6 bases). The CDR3 runs 15 residues. CDR1 is MNHEY and CDR2 is SMNVEV in the germline V gene (reference sequence). Deletions cut 3 bases from V and 6 bases from J, with 16 bases between.

The J gene is TRBJ1-1, the V gene TRBV12-5, with D tentatively TRBD1 (5 bases). Trimming pared 8 bases from V and 3 bases from J, leaving 10 bases between. The length of the CDR3 is 12 residues. Germline V gives CDR1 LGHNT, CDR2 FRNRAP. CDR3 DNA: TGTGCTAGTCAGGGAATGGACACTGAAGCTTTCTTT. This translates into CASQGMDTEAFF.

The sample holds one count of this clone. CDR3 in DNA: TGTGCCAGCAGTTACGGTGCCGGGTCGGAACTGTTTTTT. Translating gives CASSYGAGSELFF. The chain has TRBV6-5 and TRBJ1-4, with D unresolved. CDR1 MNHEY and CDR2 SVGAGI come from the germline V gene. Trimming left V 2 bases short and J 12 bases short, with 13 bases between. This CDR3 is 13 amino acids long.

The V call is TRBV5-5, the J call TRBJ1-3, with D perhaps TRBD1 (6 bases). Per the germline V gene, CDR1 is SGHKS and CDR2 is YYEKEE (reference sequence). With 4 bases removed from V and 0 bases from J, the gap between germline ends came to 14 bases. The CDR3 totals 16 residues. CDR3 amino acids: CASSPSGQSSGNTIYF. DNA for the CDR3: TGTGCCAGCAGCCCGTCGGGACAAAGCTCTGGAAACACCATATATTTT. Using reference TRBV5-5 and TRBJ1-3 for the parts outside the CDR3, the full variable domain is DAGVTQSPTHLIKTRGQQVTLRCSPISGHKSVSWYQQVLGQGPQFIFQYYEKEERGRGNFPDRFSARQFPNYSSELNVNALLLGDSALYLCASSPSGQSSGNTIYFGEGSWLTVV.

The gene calls are TRBV6-1 and TRBJ2-7; 9 bases agree with TRBD1. The CDR3 length is 16 residues. V gave up 2 bases and J gave up 5 bases; unmatched junction bases: 10. Germline V gene data show CDR1 as MNHNS and CDR2 as SASEGT. The CDR3 DNA reads as TGTGCCAGCAGTGAAAATGGGGGGACAGGGTATCACGAGCAGTACTTC. Translating it yields CASSENGGTGYHEQYF.

The chain joins TRBV18 to TRBJ1-1; unclear D gene. The CDR3 spans 13 residues. Looked up from germline, CDR1 is KGHSH and CDR2 is LQKENI. Trimming removed 2 bases from V and 1 base from J, with 5 bases in between. CDR3 sequence (DNA): TGTGCCAGCTCACCAAGGAGGAACACTGAAGCTTTCTTT. Residues: CASSPRRNTEAFF.

The chain has TRBV11-2 and TRBJ1-1; a weak D match, TRBD1 (5 bases). Per the germline V gene, CDR1 is SGHAT and CDR2 is FQNNGV. CDR3 length: 14 amino acids. The V end lost 3 bases, the J end lost 2 bases, and 10 bases lay between the germline ends. CDR3 amino acids: CASSFHGANTEAFF. CDR3 sequence (DNA): TGTGCCAGCAGCTTTCATGGGGCTAACACTGAAGCTTTCTTT.